This T cell receptor beta chain was sequenced during a study of blood T cell repertoires in COVID-19 (dated by TCRdb to 2019 to 2021). Some background on the complete study: Samples covering the acute and convalescent phases of COVID-19 were provided by collaborators in the United States, Italy and Spain. The material from the prospective study consisted of cDNA or gDNA derived from T cells, B-cell-depleted T cells, or PBMCs. Deeply sampled blood TCRbeta repertoires from subjects exposed to, actively infected with, or recovered from COVID-19 were included in the dataset. The repertoires were made available in a free public database intended to serve as a resource for research on the immune response to SARS-CoV-2. Samples were obtained from the ongoing ImmuneRACE study (first 160 participants) and from about 1,300 subjects provided by 6 global collaborators. Sample metadata almost always included a de-identified subject ID, COVID-19 status, age in years and sex. HLA class I and class II types, where available, came from metadata supplied by the sample provider rather than from assay-based typing. On the study overall, not on this receptor specifically: The amount of clinical and demographic metadata varied by source and participant and was provided uncurated.

Trimming removed 1 base from V and 10 bases from J, leaving 10 bases between the germline ends. From a lookup of the germline V gene, CDR1 and CDR2 are SNHLY and FYNNEI. From the cysteine up to the phenylalanine, the CDR3 has a length of 12 residues. Left in the record is the CDR3 DNA by itself, 36 bases read in frame from the first base. Turning to this clone: Its target antigen remains unknown. Per-nucleotide qualities are absent, and no much larger clonotype sits a single base away.

Samples from volunteer blood donors who had recovered from COVID-19 were contributed by a second Seattle source. Each collaborating institution followed its own protocols to collect whole blood in K2EDTA tubes. Collaborator samples were shipped for TCRbeta analysis as frozen whole blood, isolated PBMCs, or DNA extracted from either sample type. TCRbeta CDR3 regions were amplified from genomic DNA using the immunoSEQ Assay, a bias-controlled multiplex PCR. The source study handled its data this way. The number of nucleated cells in each sample was estimated from the amplification of reference gene primers within the assay. To quantify the absolute abundance of each unique TCRbeta CDR3 rearrangement, sequence reads were collapsed and filtered. For each sample, productive Simpson clonality was calculated as the square root of Simpson's diversity index across productive rearrangements. Entries here come from immuneACCESS through TCRdb and include only in-frame sequences with V and J called. Some clones fail to appear in such tables; in the studies checked, an unresolved V gene covers under half of the shortfall, and the cause of the remainder is unknown. The V and J calls and the clone size are those of that table, but D and trimming were determined from the DNA. The sample table records under 200,000 clones; 88% of these occur just once. The ten largest make up 2% to 2.5% of the sample.

The source is a man between 45 and 60 years old who had recovered from COVID-19. The rearrangement combines TRBV2 with TRBJ1-1, with no confident D gene call. Sequences were obtained from peripheral blood. The nucleotide sequence is TGTGCCAGCAGTGAAGAACTAGGAGCAGCTTTCTTT. It codes for CASSEELGAAFF.